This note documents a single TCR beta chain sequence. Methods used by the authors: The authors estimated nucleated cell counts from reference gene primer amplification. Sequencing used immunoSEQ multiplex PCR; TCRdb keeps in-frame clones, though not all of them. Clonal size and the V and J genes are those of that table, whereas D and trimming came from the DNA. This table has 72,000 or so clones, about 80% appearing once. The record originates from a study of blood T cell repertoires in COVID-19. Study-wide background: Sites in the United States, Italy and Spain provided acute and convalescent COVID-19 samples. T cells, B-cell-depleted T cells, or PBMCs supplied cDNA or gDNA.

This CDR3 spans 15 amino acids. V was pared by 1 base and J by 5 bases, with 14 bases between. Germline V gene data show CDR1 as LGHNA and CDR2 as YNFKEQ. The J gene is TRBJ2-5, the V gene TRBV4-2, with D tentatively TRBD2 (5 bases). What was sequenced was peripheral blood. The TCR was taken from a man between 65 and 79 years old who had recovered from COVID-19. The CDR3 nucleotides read TGTGCCAGCAGCCAAGGTCCCACTAGTTGGGAGACCCAGTACTTC. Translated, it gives CASSQGPTSWETQYF.